This TCR beta chain stems from a study of T cell responses to AZD1222 COVID-19 vaccine. Produced via immunoSEQ multiplex PCR; TCRdb's table is partial and in-frame only. This table holds more than 85,000 clones, 82% found once. The CDR3 extends over 13 amino acids. The germline CDR1 and CDR2 sequences are KGHSH and LQKENI. The J segment lost 5 bases and the V segment lost 2 bases, leaving 0 bases of the junction unmatched. This clonotype was sampled from an adult in good health. The rearrangement links TRBV18 to TRBJ1-5, with 7 bases matching TRBD1. The sequencing here drew on peripheral blood, taken on day 0 of AZD1222 vaccination. The CDR3 DNA is TGTGCCAGCTCACCAGACAGGGATCAGCCCCAGCATTTT. This encodes CASSPDRDQPQHF. The full variable domain, in which reference TRBV18 and TRBJ1-5 provide the parts outside the CDR3, is NAGVMQNPRHLVRRRGQEARLRCSPMKGHSHVYWYRQLPEEGLKFMVYLQKENIIDESGMPKERFSAEFPKEGPSILRIQQVVRGDSAAYFCASSPDRDQPQHFGDGTRLSIL.